These T cell receptor beta chains were read from a single sample in a study of cytomegalovirus exposure and HLA in healthy donors. TCRdb's copy holds only in-frame clones and misses some; the assay was immunoSEQ multiplex PCR. This sample has about 120,000 clones, with about four fifths found just once. Sequenced material: PBMCs. These receptors were taken from a woman in her forties in good health and CMV-seropositive. Each CDR3 is given with its conserved first and last residue. The D gene is left open where the match is weak. Expanded clones are given a class, and other clones once, few, many or no size at all.

clone_size	v_call	d_call	j_call	cdr3_aa	cdr3_nt
-	TRBV5-5	-	TRBJ2-1	CASSLALAEYNEQFF	TGTGCCAGCAGCTTGGCCCTAGCCGAATACAATGAGCAGTTCTTC
-	TRBV11-2	-	TRBJ1-5	CASSLNGGDNQPQHF	TGTGCCAGCAGCTTAAACGGAGGTGACAATCAGCCCCAGCATTTT
-	TRBV5-6	-	TRBJ2-3	CASSLAPDTQYF	TGTGCCAGCAGCTTGGCTCCAGATACGCAGTATTTT
-	TRBV5-1	-	TRBJ2-5	CASSLATTDSYQYF	TGCGCCAGCAGCTTGGCCACCACCGACAGTTACCAGTACTTC
-	TRBV27	-	TRBJ1-2	CASSPWTVGNYGYTF	TGTGCCAGCAGTCCGTGGACAGTAGGCAATTATGGCTACACCTTC
-	TRBV5-1	TRBD2	TRBJ2-5	CASSLVASGGGETQYF	TGCGCCAGCAGCTTGGTGGCTAGCGGCGGGGGTGAGACCCAGTACTTC
once	TRBV29-1	-	TRBJ2-1	CSVDKGRPAYNEQFF	TGCAGCGTTGATAAGGGGCGACCGGCGTACAATGAGCAGTTCTTC
few	TRBV7-9	-	TRBJ2-5	CASSLDRQETQYF	TGTGCCAGCAGCCTAGACCGGCAAGAGACCCAGTACTTC
-	TRBV29-1	-	TRBJ2-2	CSVDVGRANTGELFF	TGCAGCGTTGATGTAGGCAGGGCGAACACCGGGGAGCTGTTTTTT
-	TRBV9	TRBD1	TRBJ1-3	CASSGPGQGKTGNTIYF	TGTGCCAGCAGCGGACCGGGACAGGGAAAGACTGGAAACACCATATATTTT
-	TRBV7-9	TRBD1	TRBJ1-1	CASSLRQGRADTEAFF	TGTGCCAGCAGCTTAAGACAGGGTAGGGCAGACACTGAAGCTTTCTTT
-	TRBV5-1	-	TRBJ1-1	CASSLRGTSNTEAFF	TGCGCCAGCAGCTTGCGAGGGACATCGAACACTGAAGCTTTCTTT
-	TRBV9	TRBD2	TRBJ2-7	CASSVAGGPNEQYF	TGTGCCAGCAGCGTAGCGGGAGGGCCAAACGAGCAGTACTTC
-	TRBV5-4	TRBD2	TRBJ2-7	CASSMGLAGNLDEQYF	TGTGCCAGCAGCATGGGACTAGCGGGAAATCTTGACGAGCAGTACTTC
few	TRBV30	-	TRBJ1-4	CAWSAGLGGEKLFF	TGTGCCTGGAGTGCCGGACTGGGCGGTGAAAAACTGTTTTTT
-	TRBV10-2	TRBD2	TRBJ2-1	CASSEYITGTSGRNEQFF	TGCGCCAGCAGTGAGTACATAACCGGGACTAGCGGGAGGAATGAGCAGTTCTTC
few	TRBV9	-	TRBJ2-3	CASSVGGLDTQYF	TGTGCCAGCAGCGTTGGCGGCTTGGATACGCAGTATTTT
-	TRBV2	TRBD1	TRBJ1-2	CASNRDSYGYTF	TGTGCCAGCAACCGGGACAGCTATGGCTACACCTTC
-	TRBV5-6	-	TRBJ2-7	CASSPLGGQLYF	TGTGCCAGCAGCCCCCTTGGAGGCCAGCTGTACTTC
-	TRBV25-1	-	TRBJ1-6	CASSDQGQSPLHF	TGTGCCAGCAGTGACCAGGGGCAGTCACCCCTCCACTTT
-	TRBV6-1	-	TRBJ1-3	CASSAPTTGFSGNTIYF	TGTGCCAGCAGTGCCCCCACGACAGGTTTCTCTGGAAACACCATATATTTT
-	TRBV9	TRBD1	TRBJ2-7	CASSVGSRDRGYEQYF	TGTGCCAGCAGCGTAGGTTCTCGGGACAGGGGATACGAGCAGTACTTC
-	TRBV2	TRBD2	TRBJ2-1	CATRTSGREGYNEQFF	TGTGCCACTAGGACTAGCGGGAGAGAGGGCTACAATGAGCAGTTCTTC
-	TRBV10-3	-	TRBJ1-5	CAISGEAPGPQHF	TGTGCCATCAGTGGGGAGGCCCCCGGCCCCCAGCATTTT
-	TRBV7-8	-	TRBJ2-7	CASSPGVSFQYF	TGTGCCAGCAGCCCGGGGGTCAGTTTTCAGTACTTC
-	TRBV7-9	TRBD1	TRBJ1-5	CASSLADRGLQPQHF	TGTGCCAGCAGCTTAGCTGACAGGGGTCTACAGCCCCAGCATTTT
-	TRBV4-2	TRBD1	TRBJ2-7	CASSQVWDSVYEQYF	TGTGCCAGCAGCCAAGTCTGGGACAGCGTCTACGAGCAGTACTTC
once	TRBV30	-	TRBJ2-7	CAWRDSRSYEQYF	TGTGCCTGGAGGGACAGCAGATCCTACGAGCAGTACTTC
-	TRBV20-1	-	TRBJ2-7	CSARDTYEQYF	TGCAGTGCCCGGGACACCTACGAGCAGTACTTC
few	TRBV30	-	TRBJ2-7	CAWSVLWAEQYF	TGTGCCTGGAGTGTACTTTGGGCCGAGCAGTACTTC
once	TRBV6-1	-	TRBJ2-7	CASSPDYNEQYF	TGTGCCAGCAGTCCGGACTATAACGAGCAGTACTTC
-	TRBV21-1	-	TRBJ1-3	CASSKGQGNTIYF	TGTGCCAGCAGCAAAGGACAGGGAAACACCATATATTTT
-	TRBV4-2	-	TRBJ2-3	CASSQEFGGDTQYF	TGTGCCAGCAGCCAAGAGTTCGGCGGGGATACGCAGTATTTT
once	TRBV7-9	-	TRBJ1-1	CASSLWPAGRMNTEAFF	TGTGCCAGCAGCTTATGGCCCGCAGGGCGAATGAACACTGAAGCTTTCTTT
few	TRBV7-9	TRBD2	TRBJ2-4	CSSSILAGGPGNIQYF	TGTTCCAGCAGCATATTAGCGGGAGGGCCTGGAAACATTCAGTACTTC
-	TRBV27	-	TRBJ2-7	CASSLSLGSYEQYF	TGTGCCAGCAGTTTATCGCTAGGCTCCTACGAGCAGTACTTC
-	TRBV7-2	TRBD2	TRBJ2-5	CASSLRLAGQETQYF	TGTGCCAGCAGCTTAAGGCTAGCGGGTCAAGAGACCCAGTACTTC
-	TRBV7-9	-	TRBJ2-1	CASSLGLVNYNEQFF	TGTGCCAGCAGCTTAGGACTAGTAAACTACAATGAGCAGTTCTTC
-	TRBV5-1	TRBD2	TRBJ2-3	CASSATSGGVLTDTQYF	TGCGCCAGCAGCGCAACCTCCGGGGGGGTTCTAACAGATACGCAGTATTTT
-	TRBV4-1	-	TRBJ2-7	CASSQDPSDYEQYF	TGCGCCAGCAGCCAAGATCCTAGCGACTACGAGCAGTACTTC
-	TRBV19	TRBD1	TRBJ1-2	CASSIGIQGFYGYTF	TGTGCCAGTAGTATAGGCATACAGGGGTTCTATGGCTACACCTTC
-	TRBV27	TRBD2	TRBJ2-2	CASTIAGTSDPGELFF	TGTGCCAGCACTATAGCCGGGACTAGCGATCCCGGGGAGCTGTTTTTT
-	TRBV7-6	TRBD1	TRBJ2-5	CASSKDRAETQYF	TGTGCCAGCAGCAAAGACAGGGCGGAGACCCAGTACTTC
-	TRBV4-3	TRBD1	TRBJ1-1	CASSPGTGSTEAFF	TGCGCCAGCAGCCCCGGGACAGGGAGCACTGAAGCTTTCTTT
-	TRBV5-1	TRBD2	TRBJ2-7	CASSLGLAVSYEQYF	TGCGCCAGCAGCTTGGGACTAGCGGTCTCCTACGAGCAGTACTTC
-	TRBV14	TRBD2	TRBJ2-1	CASSQDLGGRAYNEQFF	TGTGCCAGCAGCCAAGATCTTGGTGGGAGGGCCTACAATGAGCAGTTCTTC
-	TRBV19	TRBD2	TRBJ2-1	CASTLIHIGGSSYNEQFF	TGTGCCAGTACTTTAATCCATATCGGCGGGAGCTCCTACAATGAGCAGTTCTTC
-	TRBV19	TRBD1	TRBJ2-7	CASRRDRDDYEQYF	TGTGCCAGTAGACGTGACAGGGACGACTACGAGCAGTACTTC
-	TRBV30	-	TRBJ1-2	CAWSEFAGQSYGYTF	TGTGCCTGGAGTGAATTTGCAGGGCAGAGCTATGGCTACACCTTC
-	TRBV2	-	TRBJ1-4	CASTEYEKLFF	TGTGCCAGCACGGAGTATGAAAAACTGTTTTTT
-	TRBV4-3	-	TRBJ2-7	CASSTTGPPDEQYF	TGCGCCAGCAGCACTACAGGGCCACCTGATGAGCAGTACTTC
-	TRBV15	TRBD2	TRBJ2-6	CATSRDQRGPGANVLTF	TGTGCCACCAGCAGAGATCAGCGGGGGCCGGGGGCCAACGTCCTGACTTTC
-	TRBV9	TRBD2	TRBJ2-1	CASSVSASGRSGYNEQFF	TGTGCCAGCAGCGTATCGGCTAGCGGGAGATCCGGGTACAATGAGCAGTTCTTC
few	TRBV6-6	-	TRBJ1-2	CASSRTEPYGYTF	TGTGCCAGCAGCCGGACAGAGCCCTATGGCTACACCTTC
-	TRBV28	TRBD1	TRBJ2-7	CASSVAGTVNFEQYF	TGTGCCAGCAGCGTTGCCGGGACAGTAAACTTCGAGCAGTACTTC
-	TRBV10-2	TRBD1	TRBJ2-5	CASSARQGWQETQYF	TGCGCCAGCAGTGCGCGACAGGGGTGGCAGGAGACCCAGTACTTC
-	TRBV18	-	TRBJ2-3	CASSPLREDTQYF	TGTGCCAGCTCACCACTCAGGGAAGATACGCAGTATTTT
few	TRBV6-1	TRBD1	TRBJ2-7	CASSEADRGYYEQYF	TGTGCCAGCAGTGAAGCGGACAGGGGGTACTACGAGCAGTACTTC
-	TRBV5-1	-	TRBJ1-1	CASSLAGSPGNTEAFF	TGCGCCAGCAGCTTGGCTGGCTCCCCTGGGAACACTGAAGCTTTCTTT
-	TRBV30	-	TRBJ1-1	CAWSELGGTEAFF	TGTGCCTGGAGTGAACTAGGTGGGACTGAAGCTTTCTTT